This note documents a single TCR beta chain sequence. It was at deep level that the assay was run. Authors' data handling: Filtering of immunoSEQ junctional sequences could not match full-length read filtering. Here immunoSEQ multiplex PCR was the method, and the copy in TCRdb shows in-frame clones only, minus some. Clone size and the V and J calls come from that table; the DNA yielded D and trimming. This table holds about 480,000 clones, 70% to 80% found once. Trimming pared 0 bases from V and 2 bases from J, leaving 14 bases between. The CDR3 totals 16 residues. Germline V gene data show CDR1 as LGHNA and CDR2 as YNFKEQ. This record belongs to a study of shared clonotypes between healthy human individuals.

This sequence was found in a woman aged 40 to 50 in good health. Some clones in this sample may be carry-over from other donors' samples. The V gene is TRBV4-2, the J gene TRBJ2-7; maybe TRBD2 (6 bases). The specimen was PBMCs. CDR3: CASSQDSASATYEQYF. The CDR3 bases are TGTGCCAGCAGCCAAGATAGCGCTAGCGCAACCTACGAGCAGTACTTC.